A selection of T cell receptor beta chains follows, all from one sample in a study of identical twins. MiXCR was run by TCRdb on the 5' RACE reads, yielding one entry per CDR3 protein. The repertoire holds 420,000 or so distinct CDR3 sequences, with less than 20% as singletons. The specimen sequenced was naive T cells sorted from blood. All receptors come from a man between 45 and 60 years old in good health. CDR3s include the opening cysteine and the closing phenylalanine or tryptophan. A D gene is named only where the DNA matches it firmly. Size values are once, few and many counts, or a class for expanded clones, and some rows have none.

V: TRBV4-1; J: TRBJ2-1; size: NA; D: TRBD2; CDR3: CASSQVGLAGYNEQFF; DNA: TGCGCCAGCAGCCAAGTGGGACTAGCGGGGTACAATGAGCAGTTCTTC
V: TRBV4-2; J: TRBJ2-7; size: few; D: NA; CDR3: CASSQETSRLGEQYF; DNA: TGTGCCAGCAGCCAAGAAACTAGCAGGCTAGGCGAGCAGTACTTC
V: TRBV4-3; J: TRBJ2-2; size: many; D: TRBD2; CDR3: CASSQDSGGNTGELFF; DNA: TGCGCCAGCAGCCAAGACAGCGGGGGGAACACCGGGGAGCTGTTTTTT
V: TRBV5-1; J: TRBJ2-5; size: NA; D: NA; CDR3: CASSSMETQYF; DNA: TGCGCCAGCAGCTCCATGGAGACCCAGTACTTC
V: TRBV3-1; J: TRBJ2-5; size: few; D: NA; CDR3: CASSQTSQETQYF; DNA: TGTGCCAGCAGCCAGACTAGTCAAGAGACCCAGTACTTC
V: TRBV11-2; J: TRBJ2-1; size: once; D: TRBD2; CDR3: CASSLRFGAGGLNEQFF; DNA: TGTGCCAGCAGCTTACGGTTTGGGGCGGGGGGGCTGAATGAGCAGTTCTTC
V: TRBV10-3; J: TRBJ2-7; size: NA; D: TRBD2; CDR3: CAISGASGSASYEQYF; DNA: TGTGCCATCAGTGGGGCTAGCGGGAGTGCTTCCTACGAGCAGTACTTC
V: TRBV12-3/TRBV12-4; J: TRBJ2-3; size: few; D: NA; CDR3: CASSGGGAADTQYF; DNA: TGTGCCAGCAGTGGGGGGGGGGCAGCAGATACGCAGTATTTT
V: TRBV12-3/TRBV12-4; J: TRBJ1-5; size: NA; D: TRBD1; CDR3: CASSPTGGDQPQHF; DNA: TGTGCCAGCAGCCCAACAGGGGGCGATCAGCCCCAGCATTTT
V: TRBV6-2/TRBV6-3; J: TRBJ2-1; size: few; D: TRBD2; CDR3: CASRGLAGASYNEQFF; DNA: TGTGCCAGCAGGGGACTAGCGGGAGCGTCCTACAATGAGCAGTTCTTC
V: TRBV28; J: TRBJ2-7; size: many; D: NA; CDR3: CASSFGPREGVYEQYF; DNA: TGTGCCAGCAGTTTCGGCCCCAGGGAGGGGGTATACGAGCAGTACTTC
V: TRBV9; J: TRBJ2-5; size: NA; D: TRBD1; CDR3: CASSGSGTGGIQETQYF; DNA: TGTGCCAGCAGCGGATCAGGGACAGGAGGAATCCAAGAGACCCAGTACTTC
V: TRBV20-1; J: TRBJ2-3; size: few; D: NA; CDR3: CSARDLGGADTQYF; DNA: TGCAGTGCTAGAGATTTAGGGGGGGCAGATACGCAGTATTTT
V: TRBV20-1; J: TRBJ2-3; size: NA; D: TRBD2; CDR3: CSARASSGGPGWYF; DNA: TGCAGTGCTAGAGCATCTAGCGGGGGACCTGGATGGTATTTT
V: TRBV12-3/TRBV12-4; J: TRBJ2-4; size: many; D: TRBD1; CDR3: CASSLGQGTNIQYF; DNA: TGTGCCAGCAGCCTCGGACAGGGGACCAACATTCAGTACTTC
V: TRBV18; J: TRBJ2-5; size: NA; D: NA; CDR3: CASSPRERETQYF; DNA: TGTGCCAGCTCACCCAGGGAGAGAGAGACCCAGTACTTC
V: TRBV7-9; J: TRBJ1-1; size: few; D: NA; CDR3: CASIVEGLGTEAFF; DNA: TGTGCCAGCATCGTTGAAGGTTTGGGCACTGAAGCTTTCTTT